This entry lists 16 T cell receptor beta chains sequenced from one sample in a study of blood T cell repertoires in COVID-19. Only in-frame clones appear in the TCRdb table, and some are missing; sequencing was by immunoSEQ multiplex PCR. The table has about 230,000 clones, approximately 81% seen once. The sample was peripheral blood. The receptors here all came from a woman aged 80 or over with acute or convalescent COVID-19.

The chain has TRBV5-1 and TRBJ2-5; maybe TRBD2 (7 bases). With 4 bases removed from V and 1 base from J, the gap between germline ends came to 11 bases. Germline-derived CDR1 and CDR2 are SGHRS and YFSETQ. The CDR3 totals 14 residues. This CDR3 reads CASSVGGAQETQYF. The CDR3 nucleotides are TGCGCCAGCAGCGTAGGGGGGGCCCAAGAGACCCAGTACTTC.

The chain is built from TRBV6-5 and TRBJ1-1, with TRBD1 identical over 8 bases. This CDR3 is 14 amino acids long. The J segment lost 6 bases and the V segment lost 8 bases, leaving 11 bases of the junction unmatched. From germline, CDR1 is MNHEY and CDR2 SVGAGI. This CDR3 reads CASGSGGVDAEAFF. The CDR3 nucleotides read TGTGCCAGCGGCTCAGGGGGCGTAGACGCTGAAGCTTTCTTT.

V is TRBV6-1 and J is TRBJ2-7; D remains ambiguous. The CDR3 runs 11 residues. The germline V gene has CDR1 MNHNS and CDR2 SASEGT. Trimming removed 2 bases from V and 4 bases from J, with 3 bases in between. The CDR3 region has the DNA TGTGCCAGCAGTGAACGTTACGAGCAGTACTTC. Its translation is CASSERYEQYF.

The CDR3 DNA sequence: TGTGCCAGCACTTCCTCGACTAGCGGGGGAACGAATGAGCAGTTCTTC. This translates into CASTSSTSGGTNEQFF. The chain uses TRBV2 and TRBJ2-1, with 12 bases fitting TRBD2. Germline CDR1 and CDR2: SNHLY and FYNNEI. The CDR3 runs 16 residues. Germline trimming cut 7 bases from V and 7 bases from J; bases unmatched to any gene: 11.

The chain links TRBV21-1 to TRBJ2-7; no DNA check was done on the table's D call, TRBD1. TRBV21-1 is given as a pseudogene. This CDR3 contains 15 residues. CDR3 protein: CASSKGGQGAGEQYF. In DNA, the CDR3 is TGTGCCAGCAGCAAAGGGGGACAGGGGGCGGGAGAGCAGTACTTC.

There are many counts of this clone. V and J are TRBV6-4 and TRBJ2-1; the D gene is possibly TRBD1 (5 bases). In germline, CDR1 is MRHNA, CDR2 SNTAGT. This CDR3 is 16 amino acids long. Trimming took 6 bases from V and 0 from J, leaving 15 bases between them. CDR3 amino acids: CASRLDQGSSYNEQFF. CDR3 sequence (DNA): TGTGCCAGCAGACTCGACCAGGGAAGCTCCTACAATGAGCAGTTCTTC.

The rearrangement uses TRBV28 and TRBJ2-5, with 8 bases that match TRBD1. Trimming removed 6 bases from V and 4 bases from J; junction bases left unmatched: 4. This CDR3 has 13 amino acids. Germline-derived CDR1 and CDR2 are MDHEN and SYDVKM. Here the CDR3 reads CASRRTGRETQYF. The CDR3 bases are TGTGCCAGCAGAAGGACAGGGCGAGAGACCCAGTACTTC.

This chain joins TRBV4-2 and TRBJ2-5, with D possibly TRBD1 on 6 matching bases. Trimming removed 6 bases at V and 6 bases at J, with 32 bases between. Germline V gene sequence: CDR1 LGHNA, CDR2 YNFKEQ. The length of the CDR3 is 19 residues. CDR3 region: CASSSNHRVLDSARQTQYF. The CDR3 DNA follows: TGTGCCAGCAGTTCCAACCACCGGGTCCTGGACAGCGCCAGACAGACCCAGTACTTC.

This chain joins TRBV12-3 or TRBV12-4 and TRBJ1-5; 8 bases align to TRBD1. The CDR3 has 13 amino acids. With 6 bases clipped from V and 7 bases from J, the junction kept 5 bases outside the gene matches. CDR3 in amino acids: CASSLDRDQPQHF. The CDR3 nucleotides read TGTGCCAGCAGCCTGGACAGGGACCAGCCCCAGCATTTT.

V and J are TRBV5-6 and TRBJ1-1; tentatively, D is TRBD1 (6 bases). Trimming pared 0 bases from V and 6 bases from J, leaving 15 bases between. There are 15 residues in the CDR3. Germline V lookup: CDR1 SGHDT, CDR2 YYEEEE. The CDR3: CASSLGVQGQPEAFF. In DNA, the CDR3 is TGTGCCAGCAGCTTGGGGGTGCAGGGGCAGCCTGAAGCTTTCTTT.

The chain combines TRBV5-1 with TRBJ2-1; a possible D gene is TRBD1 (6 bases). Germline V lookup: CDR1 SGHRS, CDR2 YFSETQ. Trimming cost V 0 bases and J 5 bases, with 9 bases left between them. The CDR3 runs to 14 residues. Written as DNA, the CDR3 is TGCGCCAGCAGCTTGGGGGACACCAACAATGAGCAGTTCTTC. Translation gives CASSLGDTNNEQFF.

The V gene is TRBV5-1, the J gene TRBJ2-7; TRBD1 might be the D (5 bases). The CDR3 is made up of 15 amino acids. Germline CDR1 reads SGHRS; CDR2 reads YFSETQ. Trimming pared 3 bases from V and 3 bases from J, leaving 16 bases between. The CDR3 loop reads CASSWLTDPFYEQYF. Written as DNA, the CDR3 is TGCGCCAGCAGCTGGTTGACAGACCCTTTCTACGAGCAGTACTTC.

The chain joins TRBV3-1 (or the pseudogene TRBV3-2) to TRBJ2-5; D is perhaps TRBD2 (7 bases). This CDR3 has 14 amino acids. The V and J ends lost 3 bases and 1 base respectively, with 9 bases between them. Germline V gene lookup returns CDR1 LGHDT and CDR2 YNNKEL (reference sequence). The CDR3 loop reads CASSQGGPQETQYF. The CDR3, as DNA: TGTGCCAGCAGCCAGGGGGGGCCCCAAGAGACCCAGTACTTC.

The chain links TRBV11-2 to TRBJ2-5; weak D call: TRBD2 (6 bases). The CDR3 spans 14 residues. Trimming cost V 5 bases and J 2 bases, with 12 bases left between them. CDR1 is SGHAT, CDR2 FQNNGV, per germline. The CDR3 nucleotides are TGTGCCAGCAGCCATTTAGGAGGGCAAGAGACCCAGTACTTC. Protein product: CASSHLGGQETQYF.

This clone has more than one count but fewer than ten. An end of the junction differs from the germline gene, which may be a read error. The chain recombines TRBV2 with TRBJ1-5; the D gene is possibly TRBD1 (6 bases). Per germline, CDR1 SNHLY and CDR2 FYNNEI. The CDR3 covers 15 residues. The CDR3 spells CATSSLRTDNQPQHF. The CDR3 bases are TGTGCCACCAGTTCTCTCAGGACAGACAATCAGCCCCAGCATTTT.

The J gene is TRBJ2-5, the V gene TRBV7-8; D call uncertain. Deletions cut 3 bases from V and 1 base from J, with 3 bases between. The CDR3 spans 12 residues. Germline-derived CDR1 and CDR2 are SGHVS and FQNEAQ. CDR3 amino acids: CASSLAQETQYF. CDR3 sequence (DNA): TGTGCCAGCAGCTTGGCCCAAGAGACCCAGTACTTC.